The present entry profiles one TCR beta chain with its context. Healthy HIV-negative adults with no recent acute infections or vaccinations were recruited as donors. CD4+ cells yielded CD45RA+ naive and CD45RA-negative memory subsets. These data originate in a study of shared clonotypes between healthy human individuals. Per the original methods: In the immunoSEQ data, sequences were junction-only and lacked quality scores, so filtering differed. Here immunoSEQ multiplex PCR was the method, and the copy in TCRdb shows in-frame clones only, minus some. V and J calls and clone size come straight from that table; D and trimming were deduced from the DNA. The table records roughly 1 million clones, 75% to 85% of them present only once. V was clipped by 5 bases and J by 4 bases, with 8 bases between them. The V gene's germline CDR1 is SGHTA and CDR2 FQGNSA. This CDR3 region has 12 residues.

This TCR was recovered from a man in his late teens or twenties in good health. Some clones in this sample may be carry-over from other donors' samples. The chain employs TRBV7-2 and TRBJ1-1; no clear D. What was sequenced was memory CD4+ T cells from PBMCs. The subset is: CD45RA-negative fraction. The CDR3 coding sequence is TGTGCCAGCAGCGGCCGGACCACTGAAGCTTTCTTT. Protein: CASSGRTTEAFF. Together with reference TRBV7-2 and TRBJ1-1, the CDR3 gives the full variable domain: GAGVSQSPSNKVTEKGKDVELRCDPISGHTALYWYRQSLGQGLEFLIYFQGNSAPDKSGLPSDRFSAERTGGSVSTLTIQRTQQEDSAVYLCASSGRTTEAFFGQGTRLTVV.